The source of this TCR beta chain is a study of technical replicates of blood from a handful of donors. Measured with immunoSEQ multiplex PCR; TCRdb has only the in-frame clones, and not every one. The sample includes 80,000 to 90,000 clones, roughly 94% seen only once; the top ten take 0.2% to 0.3%. J was trimmed by 4 bases and V by 2 bases; bases with no gene match: 2. CDR1 is SGHRS and CDR2 is YFSETQ in the germline V gene. The CDR3 extends over 14 amino acids. V and J are TRBV5-1 and TRBJ2-4; TRBD2 agrees at 8 bases. The TCR sequence derives from a human donor in good health. Sample: T cells isolated from PBMCs. The CDR3 bases are TGCGCCAGCAGCTTAGCGGGGGAAAAAAACATTCAGTACTTC. Protein sequence: CASSLAGEKNIQYF.